These T cell receptor beta chains were read from a single sample in a study of blood T cell repertoires in COVID-19. Produced via immunoSEQ multiplex PCR; TCRdb's table is partial and in-frame only. The table shows 120,000 to 150,000 clones, with about three quarters occurring only once. The specimen sequenced was peripheral blood. These receptors came from a man older than 75 with acute or convalescent COVID-19. Each CDR3 is given with its conserved first and last residue. Fields, in order: clone size, D gene, J gene, V gene, CDR3 protein, CDR3 DNA. D genes are given only for firm matches. Some rows have no size entry. The others give once, few or many, or a class for an expanded clone.

clone_size: NA; d_call: TRBD1; j_call: TRBJ2-5; v_call: TRBV18; cdr3_aa: CASSPPGQGHQETQYF; cdr3_nt: TGTGCCAGCTCACCACCGGGACAGGGGCACCAAGAGACCCAGTACTTC
clone_size: NA; d_call: TRBD1; j_call: TRBJ2-1; v_call: TRBV7-3; cdr3_aa: CASSLQEQGLQFF; cdr3_nt: TGTGCCAGCAGCCTACAGGAACAGGGGTTGCAGTTCTTC
clone_size: NA; d_call: NA; j_call: TRBJ1-6; v_call: TRBV2; cdr3_aa: CASRDSSSQGTPLHF; cdr3_nt: TGTGCCAGCAGGGACTCCAGCTCTCAAGGGACACCCCTCCACTTT
clone_size: NA; d_call: TRBD1; j_call: TRBJ2-5; v_call: TRBV7-3; cdr3_aa: CASSLVGTGSTETQYF; cdr3_nt: TGTGCCAGCAGCTTAGTGGGGACAGGTTCGACAGAGACCCAGTACTTC
clone_size: NA; d_call: TRBD1; j_call: TRBJ1-1; v_call: TRBV19; cdr3_aa: CASARDRAVMNTEAFF; cdr3_nt: TGTGCCAGCGCCCGGGACAGGGCTGTAATGAACACTGAAGCTTTCTTT
clone_size: NA; d_call: NA; j_call: TRBJ1-2; v_call: TRBV5-1; cdr3_aa: CASSPAEAVYGYTF; cdr3_nt: TGCGCCAGCAGTCCTGCAGAGGCTGTCTATGGCTACACCTTC
clone_size: NA; d_call: TRBD1; j_call: TRBJ2-4; v_call: TRBV28; cdr3_aa: CASSPGQGISNIQYF; cdr3_nt: TGTGCCAGCAGTCCCGGACAGGGGATCTCAAACATTCAGTACTTC
clone_size: NA; d_call: TRBD2; j_call: TRBJ2-4; v_call: TRBV18; cdr3_aa: CASSPRGGDIQYF; cdr3_nt: TGTGCCAGCTCACCACGGGGGGGGGACATTCAGTACTTC
clone_size: NA; d_call: TRBD1; j_call: TRBJ1-2; v_call: TRBV19; cdr3_aa: CASTGQGYYGYTF; cdr3_nt: TGTGCCAGTACGGGACAGGGGTACTATGGCTACACCTTC
clone_size: NA; d_call: TRBD1; j_call: TRBJ1-4; v_call: TRBV19; cdr3_aa: CASSSRSGAGGQSANEKLFF; cdr3_nt: TGTGCCAGTAGTTCCCGCTCTGGAGCAGGGGGGCAGTCGGCTAATGAAAAACTGTTTTTT
clone_size: few; d_call: TRBD1; j_call: TRBJ1-2; v_call: TRBV28; cdr3_aa: CASSISQGAGSVGYTF; cdr3_nt: TGTGCCAGCAGCATATCACAGGGGGCGGGTAGCGTTGGCTACACCTTC
clone_size: NA; d_call: NA; j_call: TRBJ1-4; v_call: TRBV5-5; cdr3_aa: CASSPGPGGEKLFF; cdr3_nt: TGTGCCAGCAGCCCGGGCCCGGGAGGCGAAAAACTGTTTTTT
clone_size: NA; d_call: TRBD1; j_call: TRBJ1-2; v_call: TRBV7-8; cdr3_aa: CASSLRDRGANYGYTF; cdr3_nt: TGTGCCAGCAGCTTGAGGGACAGGGGGGCTAACTATGGCTACACCTTC
clone_size: NA; d_call: NA; j_call: TRBJ2-5; v_call: TRBV27; cdr3_aa: CASSSAGTREGTQYF; cdr3_nt: TGTGCCAGCAGTTCGGCCGGGACTCGAGAGGGGACCCAGTACTTC
clone_size: NA; d_call: NA; j_call: TRBJ1-5; v_call: TRBV12-3/TRBV12-4; cdr3_aa: CASSFGGSLPQHF; cdr3_nt: TGTGCCAGCAGTTTTGGCGGATCTTTACCCCAGCATTTT
clone_size: NA; d_call: TRBD1; j_call: TRBJ2-7; v_call: TRBV7-2; cdr3_aa: CASSLLPGQGRYEQYF; cdr3_nt: TGTGCCAGCAGCTTATTGCCGGGACAGGGGCGCTACGAGCAGTACTTC
clone_size: NA; d_call: NA; j_call: TRBJ1-2; v_call: TRBV4-2; cdr3_aa: CASSQDFNSNYGYTF; cdr3_nt: TGTGCCAGCAGCCAAGATTTTAACTCAAACTATGGCTACACCTTC
clone_size: NA; d_call: NA; j_call: TRBJ2-1; v_call: TRBV12-3/TRBV12-4; cdr3_aa: CASSLVQDVIF; cdr3_nt: TGTGCCAGCAGTTTAGTACAGGATGTAATCTTC
clone_size: once; d_call: NA; j_call: TRBJ2-3; v_call: TRBV15; cdr3_aa: CATSREAGRITDTQYF; cdr3_nt: TGTGCCACCAGCAGAGAGGCGGGGCGGATCACAGATACGCAGTATTTT
clone_size: NA; d_call: TRBD2; j_call: TRBJ2-1; v_call: TRBV7-3; cdr3_aa: CASSSNQGAGEQFF; cdr3_nt: TGTGCCAGCAGCTCTAACCAGGGAGCGGGGGAGCAGTTCTTC
clone_size: NA; d_call: NA; j_call: TRBJ2-1; v_call: TRBV15; cdr3_aa: CATSSPGHPSYNEQFF; cdr3_nt: TGTGCCACCAGCTCCCCCGGTCATCCCTCCTACAATGAGCAGTTCTTC
clone_size: NA; d_call: TRBD2; j_call: TRBJ2-1; v_call: TRBV5-1; cdr3_aa: CASSPVSGGPANEQFF; cdr3_nt: TGCGCCAGCAGCCCCGTGTCGGGGGGGCCAGCCAATGAGCAGTTCTTC
clone_size: NA; d_call: TRBD2; j_call: TRBJ2-7; v_call: TRBV4-2; cdr3_aa: CASSQDRLAGDYEQYF; cdr3_nt: TGTGCCAGCAGCCAAGACCGGCTAGCGGGGGACTACGAGCAGTACTTC
clone_size: few; d_call: TRBD1; j_call: TRBJ1-1; v_call: TRBV3-1/TRBV3-2; cdr3_aa: CASSLASGGGTEAFF; cdr3_nt: TGTGCCAGCAGCCTTGCCTCAGGGGGTGGAACTGAAGCTTTCTTT
clone_size: NA; d_call: NA; j_call: TRBJ2-2; v_call: TRBV2; cdr3_aa: CASSEERRWGVSTGELFF; cdr3_nt: TGTGCCAGCAGTGAGGAGCGTCGGTGGGGGGTGAGCACCGGGGAGCTGTTTTTT
clone_size: few; d_call: NA; j_call: TRBJ2-3; v_call: TRBV28; cdr3_aa: CASSPPGGTDTQYF; cdr3_nt: TGTGCCAGCAGCCCTCCGGGGGGCACAGATACGCAGTATTTT
clone_size: NA; d_call: NA; j_call: TRBJ2-2; v_call: TRBV5-5; cdr3_aa: CASSLLEGRRAGELFF; cdr3_nt: TGTGCCAGCAGCTTGCTGGAGGGGAGGAGGGCCGGGGAGCTGTTTTTT
clone_size: NA; d_call: TRBD1; j_call: TRBJ1-2; v_call: TRBV5-5; cdr3_aa: CASSPGQGNPYGYTF; cdr3_nt: TGTGCCAGCAGCCCGGGACAGGGAAATCCTTATGGCTACACCTTC
clone_size: NA; d_call: NA; j_call: TRBJ1-4; v_call: TRBV6-1; cdr3_aa: CASSELQANEKLFF; cdr3_nt: TGTGCCAGCAGTGAATTACAGGCTAATGAAAAACTGTTTTTT
clone_size: NA; d_call: NA; j_call: TRBJ2-7; v_call: TRBV11-3; cdr3_aa: CASSPRGAGNEQYF; cdr3_nt: TGTGCCAGCAGCCCCCGGGGTGCGGGGAACGAGCAGTACTTC
clone_size: NA; d_call: NA; j_call: TRBJ2-6; v_call: TRBV5-1; cdr3_aa: CASSLRSDGANVLTF; cdr3_nt: TGCGCCAGCAGCCTTCGGAGTGACGGGGCCAACGTCCTGACTTTC
clone_size: NA; d_call: NA; j_call: TRBJ2-7; v_call: TRBV11-2; cdr3_aa: CASSLDRQGFYEQYF; cdr3_nt: TGTGCCAGCAGCTTAGACCGGCAGGGATTTTACGAGCAGTACTTC
clone_size: many; d_call: NA; j_call: TRBJ1-2; v_call: TRBV9; cdr3_aa: CASSVEVGRGSNYGYTF; cdr3_nt: TGTGCCAGCAGCGTAGAGGTGGGCAGGGGAAGTAACTATGGCTACACCTTC
clone_size: NA; d_call: TRBD1; j_call: TRBJ2-3; v_call: TRBV7-9; cdr3_aa: CASSSNRGLSTDTQYF; cdr3_nt: TGTGCCAGCAGCTCCAACAGGGGGCTCAGCACAGATACGCAGTATTTT
clone_size: NA; d_call: TRBD1; j_call: TRBJ2-1; v_call: TRBV4-2; cdr3_aa: CASSQVEGALYNEQFF; cdr3_nt: TGTGCCAGCAGCCAAGTAGAGGGGGCCCTCTACAATGAGCAGTTCTTC
clone_size: NA; d_call: NA; j_call: TRBJ1-1; v_call: TRBV5-1; cdr3_aa: CASSSILGNTEAFF; cdr3_nt: TGCGCCAGCAGCTCCATACTAGGGAACACTGAAGCTTTCTTT
clone_size: NA; d_call: TRBD1; j_call: TRBJ2-2; v_call: TRBV3-1/TRBV3-2; cdr3_aa: CASSQGPGQASNTGELFF; cdr3_nt: TGTGCCAGCAGCCAAGGACCGGGACAGGCGTCGAACACCGGGGAGCTGTTTTTT
clone_size: few; d_call: NA; j_call: TRBJ2-7; v_call: TRBV28; cdr3_aa: CASSVAGVNYEQYF; cdr3_nt: TGTGCCAGCAGCGTTGCAGGGGTCAATTACGAGCAGTACTTC
clone_size: NA; d_call: TRBD2; j_call: TRBJ2-7; v_call: TRBV9; cdr3_aa: CASSVETGGQYEQYF; cdr3_nt: TGTGCCAGCAGCGTAGAGACGGGGGGGCAGTACGAGCAGTACTTC
clone_size: once; d_call: TRBD1; j_call: TRBJ1-1; v_call: TRBV6-1; cdr3_aa: CASSEAKGAPSRMNTEAFF; cdr3_nt: TGTGCCAGCAGTGAAGCGAAGGGGGCGCCTTCCCGAATGAACACTGAAGCTTTCTTT
clone_size: NA; d_call: NA; j_call: TRBJ1-5; v_call: TRBV19; cdr3_aa: CASSIARGNQPQHF; cdr3_nt: TGTGCCAGTAGTATAGCACGGGGGAATCAGCCCCAGCATTTT
clone_size: NA; d_call: NA; j_call: TRBJ1-6; v_call: TRBV28; cdr3_aa: CASSLVGQLSPLHF; cdr3_nt: TGTGCCAGCAGTTTAGTAGGACAGCTATCACCCCTCCACTTT
clone_size: NA; d_call: NA; j_call: TRBJ1-2; v_call: TRBV2; cdr3_aa: CASTQGSDYGYTF; cdr3_nt: TGTGCCAGCACACAAGGGAGTGACTATGGCTACACCTTC
clone_size: once; d_call: NA; j_call: TRBJ2-3; v_call: TRBV7-6; cdr3_aa: CASSPQTGRLSDTQYF; cdr3_nt: TGTGCCAGCAGCCCGCAGACAGGACGACTTTCGGATACGCAGTATTTT
clone_size: NA; d_call: NA; j_call: TRBJ2-2; v_call: TRBV7-9; cdr3_aa: CASSSFTGELFF; cdr3_nt: TGTGCCAGCAGCTCGTTCACCGGGGAGCTGTTTTTT
clone_size: NA; d_call: TRBD2; j_call: TRBJ2-2; v_call: TRBV18; cdr3_aa: CASSPQSGGINTGELFF; cdr3_nt: TGTGCCAGCTCACCACAAAGCGGGGGAATAAACACCGGGGAGCTGTTTTTT
clone_size: NA; d_call: NA; j_call: TRBJ2-3; v_call: TRBV28; cdr3_aa: CASSPYTGTSTDTQYF; cdr3_nt: TGTGCCAGCAGCCCCTATACGGGGACTAGCACAGATACGCAGTATTTT
clone_size: NA; d_call: TRBD1; j_call: TRBJ2-5; v_call: TRBV7-9; cdr3_aa: CASSWGQGNIQETQYF; cdr3_nt: TGTGCCAGCAGCTGGGGACAGGGAAACATCCAAGAGACCCAGTACTTC
clone_size: NA; d_call: NA; j_call: TRBJ1-5; v_call: TRBV2; cdr3_aa: CASSRSLSQPQHF; cdr3_nt: TGTGCCAGCAGCAGGTCGTTGAGTCAGCCCCAGCATTTT
clone_size: few; d_call: NA; j_call: TRBJ1-6; v_call: TRBV18; cdr3_aa: CASSPEGIFSPLHF; cdr3_nt: TGTGCCAGCTCACCGGAGGGAATCTTCTCACCCCTCCACTTT